The source of this T cell receptor (beta chain) is a study of blood T cell repertoires in COVID-19. Study summary: Sites in the United States, Italy and Spain provided acute and convalescent COVID-19 samples. PBMCs, B-cell-depleted T cells, or T cells provided the cDNA or gDNA that made up the material.

Profiled with immunoSEQ multiplex PCR; TCRdb holds only in-frame clones, not every one. The data show under 85,000 clones, around 84% seen once. V lost 6 bases, J lost 5 bases, and 13 bases lay in between. This CDR3 spans 13 amino acids. The sequence was obtained from a man aged 45-65 years with acute or convalescent COVID-19. Sequenced input: peripheral blood. V usage is TRBV12-3 or TRBV12-4 and J usage is TRBJ1-2; D may be TRBD1 (5 bases). CDR3 region: CASSPDIEYGYTF. CDR3 in DNA: TGTGCCAGCAGCCCGGACATCGAATATGGCTACACCTTC.